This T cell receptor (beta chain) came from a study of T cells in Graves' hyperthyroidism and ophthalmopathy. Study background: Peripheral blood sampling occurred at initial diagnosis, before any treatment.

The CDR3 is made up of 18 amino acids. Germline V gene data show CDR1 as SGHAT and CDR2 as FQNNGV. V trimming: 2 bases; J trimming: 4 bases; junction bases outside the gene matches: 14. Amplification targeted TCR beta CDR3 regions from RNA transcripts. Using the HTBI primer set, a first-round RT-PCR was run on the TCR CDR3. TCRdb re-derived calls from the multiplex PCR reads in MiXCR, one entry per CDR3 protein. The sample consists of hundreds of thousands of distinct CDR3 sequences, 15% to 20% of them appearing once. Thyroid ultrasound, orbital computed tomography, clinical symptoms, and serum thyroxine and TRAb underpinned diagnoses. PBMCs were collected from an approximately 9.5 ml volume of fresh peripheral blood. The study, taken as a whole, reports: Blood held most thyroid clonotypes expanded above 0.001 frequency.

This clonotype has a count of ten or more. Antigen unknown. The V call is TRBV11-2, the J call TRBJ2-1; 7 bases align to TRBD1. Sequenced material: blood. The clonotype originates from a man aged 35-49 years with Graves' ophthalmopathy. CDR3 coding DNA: TGTGCCAGCAGCTTATTGGGTCGGGCGCGACAGGGATACAATGAGCAGTTCTTC. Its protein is CASSLLGRARQGYNEQFF.